A selection of T cell receptor beta chains follows, all from one sample in a study of yellow fever vaccine responses in identical twins. TCRdb called the RT-PCR reads again in MiXCR, with one record for every CDR3 protein. The sample shows roughly 18,000 distinct CDR3 sequences, around 67% of them seen only once. This sample comprised T cells from blood (PBMCs), unsorted or a sorted subset (not recorded which), obtained before or after yellow fever vaccination (not recorded which). The receptors were gathered from a woman between 18 and 29 years old who received the yellow fever vaccine. Each CDR3 is given with its conserved first and last residue. The order of the fields is clone size, V gene, J gene, D gene, CDR3 DNA, CDR3 protein. The D gene is left open where the match is weak. Where a row states a size, it is once, few, many or the class of an expanded clone; other rows omit it.

.	TRBV6-2/TRBV6-3	TRBJ1-5	.	TGTGCCAGCAGTTACAGGGAAAGGGGGAATCAGCCCCAGCATTTT	CASSYRERGNQPQHF
few	TRBV7-6	TRBJ2-1	TRBD2	TGTGCCAGCAGCTTAGCTAGCGGGAGATTGGATGAGCAGTTCTTC	CASSLASGRLDEQFF
few	TRBV29-1	TRBJ1-5	TRBD1	TGCAGCGTTAGCTCCGGGACAGATAATCAGCCCCAGCATTTT	CSVSSGTDNQPQHF
.	TRBV28	TRBJ2-1	.	TGTGCCACCAGGACTACCGGCTACAATGAGCAGTTCTTC	CATRTTGYNEQFF
.	TRBV11-2	TRBJ2-3	TRBD2	TGTGCCAGCAGCCTCACCATAGCGGGGGGCCGAGATACGCAGTATTTT	CASSLTIAGGRDTQYF
.	TRBV12-5	TRBJ1-6	.	TGTGCTAGTGGCTATACAGTCGGGCTTTCACCCCTCCACTTT	CASGYTVGLSPLHF
.	TRBV6-1	TRBJ2-1	TRBD1	TGTGCCAGCAGCTCCGGGACAGAGATTTACAATGAGCAGTTCTTC	CASSSGTEIYNEQFF
few	TRBV19	TRBJ1-5	.	TGTGCCAGTAGTATAGTTAGGATCGGCAATCAGCCCCAGCATTTT	CASSIVRIGNQPQHF
medium-sized	TRBV9	TRBJ2-1	.	TGTGCCAGCAGCGTCTGGGCCAGCGGGTACAATGAGCAGTTCTTC	CASSVWASGYNEQFF
.	TRBV5-1	TRBJ1-5	.	TGCGCCAGCAGCTTGGATGGGGTCGGATTTGGTCAGCCCCAGCATTTT	CASSLDGVGFGQPQHF
.	TRBV5-6	TRBJ2-1	TRBD2	TGTGCCAGCGGGGGACTAGTTTCGTACGAGCAGTTCTTC	CASGGLVSYEQFF
.	TRBV3-1	TRBJ2-2	.	TGTGCCAGCAGGCTCGGCGGGGAGCTGTTTTTT	CASRLGGELFF
few	TRBV12-3/TRBV12-4	TRBJ1-3	.	TGTGCCAGCCCCACGGGAAACACCATATATTTT	CASPTGNTIYF
.	TRBV25-1	TRBJ2-5	.	TGTGCCAGCAGTGAATGGGGCGTTTGGGAAGAGACCCAGTACTTC	CASSEWGVWEETQYF
.	TRBV28	TRBJ2-1	TRBD2	TGTGCCAGCAGGACTAGCGGGAGCTACCCCTACAATGAGCAGTTCTTC	CASRTSGSYPYNEQFF
.	TRBV6-1	TRBJ1-5	.	TGTGCCAGCACTCACAGCAATCAGCCCCAGCATTTT	CASTHSNQPQHF
.	TRBV10-3	TRBJ1-1	.	TGTGCCATCCGCCGGCAGGGACCGAACACTGAAGCTTTCTTT	CAIRRQGPNTEAFF
few	TRBV28	TRBJ1-5	.	TGTGCCAGCAGCCCCGTTTTTGGCTATAGCAATCAGCCCCAGCATTTT	CASSPVFGYSNQPQHF
.	TRBV7-7	TRBJ2-2	.	TGTGCCAGCAGCTTTGGGGGCGCAGGTACCGGGGAGCTGTTTTTT	CASSFGGAGTGELFF
few	TRBV28	TRBJ2-1	.	TGTGCCAGCAGTTTAGGGAGGCCGTACAATGAGCAGTTCTTC	CASSLGRPYNEQFF
.	TRBV18	TRBJ1-2	TRBD1	TGTGCCAGCTACACCGGGACAGCGTACGGCTACACCTTC	CASYTGTAYGYTF
.	TRBV13	TRBJ2-1	.	TGTGCCAGCAGACCGGGAGCTAGAAATGAGCAGTTCTTC	CASRPGARNEQFF
.	TRBV11-1	TRBJ2-3	TRBD2	TGTGCCAGCAGCAAGCGGGGGGCGGGCACAGATACGCAGTATTTT	CASSKRGAGTDTQYF
few	TRBV24-1	TRBJ1-6	.	TGTGCCACCACCGGAAGGGGAAATTCACCCCTCCACTTT	CATTGRGNSPLHF
.	TRBV10-3	TRBJ1-2	.	TGTGCCATCGTAGCCATCGGCTATGGCTACACCTTC	CAIVAIGYGYTF
.	TRBV3-1	TRBJ1-2	.	TGTGCCAGCAGCCAACTCTCCGGGACCCACTATGGCTACACCTTC	CASSQLSGTHYGYTF
.	TRBV18	TRBJ2-5	TRBD1	TGTGCCAGCTCACCAAACTCACAGGGGTGGATTGCCCAGTACTTC	CASSPNSQGWIAQYF
.	TRBV2	TRBJ2-3	.	TGTGCCAGCAGTGAATTGGGGGATACGCAGTATTTT	CASSELGDTQYF
.	TRBV18	TRBJ2-2	.	TGTGCCAGCTCACCATACAGATCCAGTAGTAACACCGGGGAGCTGTTTTTT	CASSPYRSSSNTGELFF
few	TRBV12-3/TRBV12-4	TRBJ1-5	.	TGTGCCAGCAACTCTCGGGCAGTTCAGCCCCAGCATTTT	CASNSRAVQPQHF